These 6 T cell receptor beta chains were all obtained from the same sample, sequenced in a study of T cell repertoires in cytomegalovirus infection. TCRdb passed the reads through MiXCR, listing each CDR3 protein once. The table shows fewer than 1,000,000 distinct CDR3 sequences, with about 33% occurring only once. Their antigens are not known. Source: cultured CD8+ T cells from PBMCs, taken from culture after CMV antigen stimulation. The receptors here all came from a human donor in good health (CMV status not recorded). Some clones in this sample may be carry-over from other donors' samples.

This clonotype is a singleton in its sample. The junction differs from germline at one of its ends, possibly a read error. The V and J genes are TRBV14 and TRBJ2-1; 11 positions agree with TRBD2. Per the germline V gene, CDR1 is SGHDN and CDR2 is FVKESK. The CDR3 runs to 15 residues. CDR3 sequence: CANSQGTSGGGEQFF. The CDR3 DNA follows: TGTGCCAACAGCCAAGGGACTAGCGGAGGAGGAGAGCAGTTCTTC. Full variable domain (rest looked up from reference TRBV14 and TRBJ2-1): EAGVTQFPSHSVIEKGQTVTLRCDPISGHDNLYWYRRVMGKEIKFLLHFVKESKQDESGMPNNRFLAERTGGTYSTLKVQPAELEDSGVYFCANSQGTSGGGEQFFGPGTRLTVL.

This clonotype was counted between two and nine times. The rearrangement links TRBV7-8 to TRBJ2-1, with D possibly TRBD2 on 7 matching bases. Germline lookup yields CDR1 SGHVS and CDR2 FQNEAQ. The length of the CDR3 is 17 residues. V was shortened by 5 bases and J by 1 base, with 18 bases between the two germline ends. DNA for the CDR3: TGTGCCAGCAGCCACGACCGGCGGGGGCATTCCTACAATGAGCAGTTCTTC. It is translated as CASSHDRRGHSYNEQFF.

This clonotype has ten or more counts. The gene calls are TRBV12-3 or TRBV12-4 and TRBJ2-1, with 10 bases lining up with TRBD2. The J segment lost 4 bases and the V segment lost 6 bases, leaving 3 bases of the junction unmatched. The CDR3 sequence is 14 residues long. This CDR3 reads CASRFSGGYNEQFF. As DNA, the CDR3 is TGTGCCAGCAGATTTAGCGGGGGGTACAATGAGCAGTTCTTC.

The chain is built from TRBV6-6 and TRBJ2-6; D may match TRBD1 or TRBD2 (6 bases each). Trimming took off 1 base at V and 0 bases at J, with 16 bases between the two ends. Germline CDR1 is MNHNY and CDR2 is SVGAGI (reference sequence). The CDR3 consists of 19 residues. The CDR3 sequence: CASSYFERGVLSGANVLTF. The CDR3 DNA is TGTGCCAGCAGTTACTTTGAGAGGGGGGTCCTCTCTGGGGCCAACGTCCTGACTTTC.

Only a few counts were recorded for this clonotype. The V and J genes are TRBV27 and TRBJ2-5; D not resolved. The germline CDR1 and CDR2 sequences are MNHEY and SMNVEV (reference sequence). The V gene lost 6 bases and the J gene lost 9 bases, with 20 bases spanning the gap. This CDR3 comprises 14 residues. In DNA form, the CDR3 reads TGTGCCAGCAGACCCCCGGACGTCGCAAAGGCCCAGTACTTC. Translating gives CASRPPDVAKAQYF.

This clonotype was seen repeatedly, ten times or more. V gene TRBV7-9 combines with J gene TRBJ1-5, with unresolved D. CDR1 and CDR2 (germline): SEHNR, FQNEAQ (reference sequence). The CDR3 is 14 amino acids. Trimming stripped 4 bases from V and 1 base from J, with 8 bases between. The CDR3 nucleotides are TGTGCCAGCAGCTGGAGCGGCAGCAATCAGCCCCAGCATTTT. Protein product: CASSWSGSNQPQHF.